One and the same sample provided the 17 T cell receptor beta chains below, sequenced in a study of blood T cell repertoires in COVID-19 (dated by TCRdb to the early 2020s). The library was obtained by the immunoSEQ multiplex PCR assay. TCRdb provides this immuneACCESS table in a form limited to in-frame rearrangements. Some clones are lacking; in checked studies, under half of them reflect an unresolved V gene, and why the rest are absent is not known. The sample profile shows some 300,000 clones; less than 90% of them were found once. 10% to 15% of the sample comes from the top ten. Sequenced input: peripheral blood. The receptor source for this set is a woman aged 65 to 85 with COVID-19, enrolled during active disease.

The rearrangement joins TRBV7-2 to TRBJ2-7, with a possible D match to TRBD2 (6 bases). V was trimmed by 0 bases and J by 0 bases, leaving 9 bases between them. The CDR3 totals 15 residues. Germline values: CDR1 SGHTA, CDR2 FQGNSA. The DNA of the CDR3 is TGTGCCAGCAGCTTAGCAGGAGGGAGCTCCTACGAGCAGTACTTC. This codes for CASSLAGGSSYEQYF.

The V and J genes are TRBV27 and TRBJ1-2; the D gene is possibly TRBD1 (5 bases). CDR1 MNHEY and CDR2 SMNVEV come from the germline V gene (reference sequence). This CDR3 contains 15 residues. V was trimmed by 5 bases and J by 5 bases, leaving 18 bases between them. The CDR3 loop is CASSPAGPTLYGYTF. The DNA for the CDR3 is TGTGCCAGCAGTCCGGCAGGGCCCACTCTTTATGGCTACACCTTC.

The rearrangement links TRBV2 to TRBJ2-7, with D maybe TRBD2 (5 bases). The CDR3 extends over 14 amino acids. V was clipped by 4 bases and J by 4 bases, with 14 bases between them. Germline CDR1 SNHLY, CDR2 FYNNEI. The CDR3, as DNA: TGTGCCAGCAGTGGTTCGGAGGCCCTTTACGAGCAGTACTTC. The encoded protein is CASSGSEALYEQYF.

The J gene is TRBJ2-4, the V gene TRBV19, with a weak D call TRBD1 (6 bases). Trimming cost V 7 bases and J 6 bases, with 16 bases left between them. The germline gives CDR1 LNHDA, CDR2 SQIVND (reference sequence). The CDR3 has 14 residues. In DNA form, the CDR3 reads TGTGCCAGTACCGATGCGGACAGCCCAAACATTCAGTACTTC. It translates to CASTDADSPNIQYF.

V usage is TRBV6-6 and J usage is TRBJ2-3; TRBD2 is a possible D gene (6 bases). V was clipped by 5 bases and J by 2 bases, with 20 bases between them. The germline V gene encodes CDR1 MNHNY and CDR2 SVGAGI (reference sequence). This CDR3 is built from 17 residues. This CDR3 is CASSLRRGILITDTQYF. CDR3 nucleotides: TGTGCCAGCAGTCTCCGGAGGGGAATATTAATCACAGATACGCAGTATTTT.

V usage is TRBV2 and J usage is TRBJ1-5; tentatively, D is TRBD1 (6 bases). Germline CDR1 and CDR2: SNHLY and FYNNEI. Trimming removed 6 bases from V and 5 bases from J, with 8 bases in between. There are 12 residues in the CDR3. The CDR3, as DNA: TGTGCCAGCAGCGGACAGTATCAGCCCCAGCATTTT. Its translation: CASSGQYQPQHF.

V usage is TRBV7-2 and J usage is TRBJ2-7; 8 nucleotides agree with TRBD1. Looked up from germline, CDR1 is SGHTA and CDR2 is FQGNSA. The CDR3 totals 14 residues. V shed 4 bases and J 3 bases; nucleotides not matched to a gene: 5. The CDR3 region has the DNA TGTGCCAGCAGCTCGGACAGGGTACGCTACGAGCAGTACTTC. It codes for CASSSDRVRYEQYF.

The chain carries TRBV7-8 and TRBJ2-1, with no clear D. Germline V gene sequence: CDR1 SGHVS, CDR2 FQNEAQ. Trimming removed 5 bases at V and 8 bases at J, with 10 bases between. This CDR3 is built from 12 residues. The CDR3 region has the DNA TGTGCCAGCAGCCCCGGCGAGGATGAGCAGTTCTTC. It yields the protein CASSPGEDEQFF.

V usage is TRBV30 and J usage is TRBJ2-3; D is unclear. Looked up from germline, CDR1 is GTSNPN and CDR2 is SVGIG (reference sequence). The V gene lost 5 bases and the J gene lost 4 bases, with 10 bases spanning the gap. The CDR3 sequence is 12 residues long. The CDR3 loop reads CAWGDRADTQYF. In DNA, the CDR3 is TGTGCCTGGGGGGATCGGGCAGATACGCAGTATTTT.

The chain carries TRBV7-2 and TRBJ2-3, with 8 positions matching TRBD1. Germline V CDR1 and CDR2: SGHTA, FQGNSA. Trimming at V came to 4 bases and at J to 2 bases, leaving 5 bases not matched to a gene. The CDR3 spans 15 residues. DNA of the CDR3: TGTGCCAGCAGCTCACAGGGGGTCTTCACAGATACGCAGTATTTT. Translation: CASSSQGVFTDTQYF.

This sequence joins TRBV6-5 and TRBJ2-1, with D perhaps TRBD2 (6 bases). The CDR3 is made up of 16 amino acids. Germline V gene sequence: CDR1 MNHEY, CDR2 SVGAGI. V lost 4 bases and J lost 0, with 13 bases in between. The CDR3 DNA follows: TGTGCCAGCAGTTTCCGTAGCGGTTACTCCTACAATGAGCAGTTCTTC. Translation: CASSFRSGYSYNEQFF.

V is TRBV6-5 and J is TRBJ1-5; 8 bases agree with TRBD1. CDR1 is MNHEY and CDR2 is SVGAGI in the germline V gene. With V trimmed by 5 bases and J by 3 bases, 6 bases remained unmatched. There are 15 residues in the CDR3. The CDR3 protein is CASSRQGAPNQPQHF. As DNA, the CDR3 is TGTGCCAGCAGTCGCCAGGGGGCTCCCAATCAGCCCCAGCATTTT.

In its sample, this clone was seen once. V is TRBV4-1 and J is TRBJ1-5; D gene uncertain. Germline CDR1 MGHRA, CDR2 YSYEKL. V was pared by 0 bases and J by 9 bases, with 15 bases between. CDR3 length: 15 amino acids. The DNA of the CDR3 is TGCGCCAGCAGCCAAGATCCGTCCGTGTTCCGGCCCCAGCATTTT. Its protein product is CASSQDPSVFRPQHF.

V usage is TRBV30 and J usage is TRBJ2-2, with D possibly TRBD1 on 6 matching bases. The CDR3 runs 15 residues. Trimming shortened V by 2 bases and J by 7 bases, and 17 bases separated the two germline ends. Germline-derived CDR1 and CDR2 are GTSNPN and SVGIG (reference sequence). The CDR3 coding sequence is TGTGCCTGGAGTTTAGGGGGAAGGGTGAGCGGGGAGCTGTTTTTT. Protein: CAWSLGGRVSGELFF.

This clone was picked up one time. This rearrangement joins TRBV11-2 to TRBJ1-2; D call uncertain. Trimming stripped 5 bases from V and 4 bases from J, with 14 bases between. CDR3 length: 14 residues. Germline-derived CDR1 and CDR2 are SGHAT and FQNNGV. The CDR3 reads CASSLPGLSYGYTF. The DNA for the CDR3 is TGTGCCAGCAGCCTACCAGGACTAAGCTATGGCTACACCTTC.

The CDR3 DNA sequence: TGTGCCCCGAGCGGGACTAGTGATGCAGATACGCAGTATTTT. This gives the protein CAPSGTSDADTQYF. The rearrangement uses TRBV5-4 and TRBJ2-3; 8 bases line up with TRBD2. Trimming cost V 10 bases and J 4 bases; bases outside gene matches: 11. The germline CDR1 and CDR2 sequences are SGHNT and YYREEE (reference sequence). The CDR3 has 14 amino acids.

V gene TRBV27 combines with J gene TRBJ1-5; a possible D gene is TRBD1 (6 bases). CDR3 length: 13 residues. Germline V CDR1 and CDR2: MNHEY, SMNVEV (reference sequence). The V gene lost 8 bases and the J gene lost 5 bases, with 13 bases spanning the gap. The CDR3 protein is CASSMDRDQPQHF. The CDR3 DNA is TGTGCCAGCTCTATGGACAGAGATCAGCCCCAGCATTTT.